The 32 T cell receptor beta chains presented below share a single source sample, sequenced in a study of T cell responses to AZD1222 COVID-19 vaccine. Sequenced by immunoSEQ multiplex PCR; TCRdb stores in-frame clones only, minus some. The sample includes some 84,000 clones, approximately 89% of them seen just once. Here the sequenced sample was peripheral blood, taken on day 0 of AZD1222 vaccination. The receptors derive from an adult in good health.

CDR3 sequence (DNA): TGTGCCAGCAGCTTAGGATTTGACAACACCATATATTTT. Amino acid sequence: CASSLGFDNTIYF. The rearrangement links TRBV7-9 to TRBJ1-3, with D uncertain. V lost 1 base, J lost 7 bases, and 8 bases lay in between. This CDR3 has 13 amino acids. Germline lookup yields CDR1 SEHNR and CDR2 FQNEAQ (reference sequence). Combining the CDR3 with reference TRBV7-9 and TRBJ1-3 gives the whole variable domain DTGVSQNPRHKITKRGQNVTFRCDPISEHNRLYWYRQTLGQGPEFLTYFQNEAQLEKSRLLSDRFSAERPKGSFSTLEIQRTEQGDSAMYLCASSLGFDNTIYFGEGSWLTVV.

The chain links TRBV7-2 to TRBJ1-1; possibly TRBD1 for D (5 bases). This CDR3 has 15 residues. Per the germline V gene, CDR1 is SGHTA and CDR2 is FQGNSA. Trimming left V 1 base short and J 0 bases short, with 9 bases between. This CDR3 reads CASSLGQSMNTEAFF. The DNA of the CDR3 is TGTGCCAGCAGCTTAGGACAGTCGATGAACACTGAAGCTTTCTTT.

This clone appeared a single time. The rearrangement uses TRBV5-4 and TRBJ2-3; the D is unclear. Looked up from germline, CDR1 is SGHNT and CDR2 is YYREEE (reference sequence). Deletions cut 5 bases from V and 0 bases from J, with 7 bases between. The CDR3 sequence is 13 residues long. The CDR3 loop reads CASRPASTDTQYF. The CDR3 nucleotides are TGTGCCAGCAGGCCTGCTAGCACAGATACGCAGTATTTT.

This clone was detected only once. V and J are TRBV28 and TRBJ1-1; D uncertain. V lost 5 bases and J 6 bases, leaving 13 bases between the germline ends. Looked up from germline, CDR1 is MDHEN and CDR2 is SYDVKM. This CDR3 comprises 13 residues. The CDR3: CASSLMRRAEAFF. DNA for the CDR3: TGTGCCAGCAGTCTCATGCGTAGGGCTGAAGCTTTCTTT.

The chain combines TRBV27 with TRBJ1-1; possible D gene TRBD1, 5 bases. Trimming stripped 1 base from V and 4 bases from J, with 10 bases between. Germline CDR1 reads MNHEY; CDR2 reads SMNVEV (reference sequence). The CDR3 consists of 14 residues. The CDR3 DNA is TGTGCCAGCAGTTTATACGGGGGGAGCACTGAAGCTTTCTTT. It is translated as CASSLYGGSTEAFF.

CDR3 sequence (DNA): TGTGCCAGCAGTTACAAGGGTAGGGCCACTGAAGCTTTCTTT. Its protein is CASSYKGRATEAFF. The chain uses TRBV6-5 and TRBJ1-1, with D unresolved. The CDR3 loop spans 14 amino acids. The germline V gene has CDR1 MNHEY and CDR2 SVGAGI. The V gene lost 2 bases and the J gene lost 4 bases, with 11 bases spanning the gap.

V usage is TRBV7-6 and J usage is TRBJ1-6, with TRBD1 matching over 10 bases. Germline CDR1 and CDR2: SGHVS and FNYEAQ. Losses at the gene ends were 5 bases for V and 14 bases for J; bases not matched to a gene: 9. There are 14 residues in the CDR3. The chain's CDR3 is CASSGTGARGTLHF. The CDR3, as DNA: TGTGCCAGCAGCGGGACAGGGGCCAGAGGTACCCTCCACTTT.

The V gene is TRBV19, the J gene TRBJ2-7; D remains unclear. This CDR3 is built from 14 residues. V was cut by 5 bases and J by 3 bases, with 14 bases left in between. The germline V gene has CDR1 LNHDA and CDR2 SQIVND (reference sequence). The CDR3 loop reads CASSVRLDNYEQYF. CDR3 nucleotides: TGTGCCAGTAGTGTCCGCCTAGATAACTACGAGCAGTACTTC.

The chain couples TRBV5-1 to TRBJ2-3, with 7 bases lining up with TRBD2. V lost 7 bases to trimming and J lost 2 bases; unmatched junction nucleotides: 7. Germline lookup yields CDR1 SGHRS and CDR2 YFSETQ. The CDR3 has 14 amino acids. The CDR3 DNA reads TGCGCCAGCCTCCGGGGGGAGAACACAGATACGCAGTATTTT. Protein sequence: CASLRGENTDTQYF.

The chain links TRBV29-1 to TRBJ1-2; TRBD1 might be the D (6 bases). The CDR3 runs to 14 residues. Germline V gene sequence: CDR1 SQVTM, CDR2 ANQGSEA. V lost 0 bases to trimming and J lost 7 bases, with 15 bases between them. CDR3 nucleotides: TGCAGCGTTGAAGAAGGGGGGCTTTTGTCTGGCTACACCTTC. Translation: CSVEEGGLLSGYTF.

As concerns this clone: Other nucleotide sequences from this sample produce the same CDR3. V gene TRBV7-2 combines with J gene TRBJ2-1, with 7 bases aligning to TRBD2. This CDR3 is built from 15 residues. Germline V gene sequence: CDR1 SGHTA, CDR2 FQGNSA. The V segment lost 1 base and the J segment 2 bases; nucleotides outside the gene matches: 2. CDR3 DNA sequence: TGTGCCAGCAGCTTAGATGGGAGGGCCTACAATGAGCAGTTCTTC. Translated, it gives CASSLDGRAYNEQFF.

J is TRBJ2-1 and V is TRBV14; 7 bases agree with TRBD2. The CDR3 consists of 16 residues. Germline CDR1 and CDR2: SGHDN and FVKESK. J gave up 5 bases and V 0 bases, and 7 bases lay outside the gene matches. The CDR3 reads CASSQDPSGLNNEQFF. CDR3 in DNA: TGTGCCAGCAGCCAAGACCCTAGCGGTCTCAACAATGAGCAGTTCTTC.

This chain uses TRBV11-2 with TRBJ2-7, with 10 bases identical to TRBD2. The CDR3 spans 16 residues. Germline values: CDR1 SGHAT, CDR2 FQNNGV. With V trimmed by 2 bases and J by 0 bases, 4 bases remained unmatched. CDR3 coding DNA: TGTGCCAGCAGCTTAATGGCTAGCGGGAGCTCCTACGAGCAGTACTTC. This codes for CASSLMASGSSYEQYF.

The genes are TRBV5-1 and TRBJ1-1; D gene unclear. This CDR3 is built from 14 residues. CDR1 and CDR2 (germline): SGHRS, YFSETQ. The V end lost 3 bases, the J end lost 0 bases, and 9 bases lay between the germline ends. CDR3 in amino acids: CASSWAGMNTEAFF. CDR3 coding DNA: TGCGCCAGCAGCTGGGCTGGGATGAACACTGAAGCTTTCTTT.

This clone appeared once. J is TRBJ2-2 and V is TRBV24-1, with TRBD1 matching 7 bases. Germline V gives CDR1 KGHDR, CDR2 SFDVKD. The V gene end was trimmed by 3 bases and the J gene end by 9 bases; junction bases not matched to a gene: 6. The CDR3 is 14 amino acids. This chain's CDR3 is CATSDSTGVRELFF. The CDR3 coding sequence is TGTGCCACCAGTGATAGCACAGGGGTTAGGGAGCTGTTTTTT.

V is TRBV11-3 and J is TRBJ2-4; 8 bases fit TRBD2. The CDR3 spans 16 residues. V lost 4 bases and J lost 8; bases outside the gene matches: 13. Germline CDR1 reads SGHNT; CDR2 reads YENEEA. As DNA, the CDR3 is TGTGCCAGCAGCTCCCGGACTAGTCTCGGGGGGGACATTCAGTACTTC. Its protein product is CASSSRTSLGGDIQYF.

The chain employs TRBV28 and TRBJ1-2; the match to TRBD1 covers 7 bases. From germline, CDR1 is MDHEN and CDR2 SYDVKM. Trimming at V came to 5 bases and at J to 4 bases, leaving 4 bases not matched to a gene. The CDR3 totals 13 residues. CDR3 protein: CASSPGQVYGYTF. The CDR3 bases are TGTGCCAGCAGTCCAGGACAGGTCTATGGCTACACCTTC.

This chain links TRBV3-1 (or the pseudogene TRBV3-2) with TRBJ2-3; no clear D gene. The CDR3 covers 12 residues. From germline, CDR1 is LGHDT and CDR2 YNNKEL (reference sequence). V was shortened by 3 bases and J by 8 bases, with 9 bases between the two germline ends. The CDR3 DNA sequence: TGTGCCAGCAGCCAGTTGGCGAGTACGCAGTATTTT. This gives the protein CASSQLASTQYF.

This clone came up a few times. V is TRBV2 and J is TRBJ1-2, with TRBD1 identical over 7 bases. The germline V gene encodes CDR1 SNHLY and CDR2 FYNNEI. The ends lost 0 bases at V and 6 bases at J; junction bases unmatched: 4. This CDR3 has 14 amino acids. The DNA of the CDR3 is TGTGCCAGCAGTGAAGCCCGGACAGGTCATGGCTACACCTTC. Protein: CASSEARTGHGYTF.

The chain recombines TRBV10-3 with TRBJ1-3; D is unclear. The V gene lost 4 bases and the J gene lost 1 base, with 11 bases spanning the gap. Germline lookup yields CDR1 ENHRY and CDR2 SYGVKD. This CDR3 contains 15 residues. The CDR3: CAISAPTESGNTIYF. The CDR3 coding sequence is TGTGCCATCAGTGCACCTACAGAATCTGGAAACACCATATATTTT.

The chain uses TRBV29-1 and TRBJ2-5; a weak D match, TRBD2 (6 bases). Per germline, CDR1 SQVTM and CDR2 ANQGSEA. The V end was cut by 3 bases, the J end by 4 bases, with 6 bases between. The CDR3 runs to 11 residues. In DNA form, the CDR3 reads TGCAGCGTTGAGCGGGGAGAGACCCAGTACTTC. It yields the protein CSVERGETQYF.

The J gene is TRBJ1-1, the V gene TRBV18; 8 positions agree with TRBD1. Unmatched junction bases numbered 7, after V lost 3 bases and J lost 1 base. Looked up from germline, CDR1 is KGHSH and CDR2 is LQKENI. The CDR3 totals 16 residues. The CDR3 sequence is CASSPRTGTGNTEAFF. CDR3 nucleotides: TGTGCCAGCTCACCGAGAACAGGGACAGGGAACACTGAAGCTTTCTTT.

The genes are TRBV15 and TRBJ2-3, with D tentatively TRBD2 (6 bases). CDR1 and CDR2 from the germline V gene are LNHNV and YYDKDF (reference sequence). Trimming removed 4 bases at V and 4 bases at J, with 18 bases between. The CDR3 runs 16 residues. CDR3 protein: CATSTGTSPGADTQYF. As DNA, the CDR3 is TGTGCCACCAGCACCGGGACTTCTCCCGGGGCAGATACGCAGTATTTT. Full variable domain (missing parts from reference TRBV15 and TRBJ2-3): DAMVIQNPRYQVTQFGKPVTLSCSQTLNHNVMYWYQQKSSQAPKLLFHYYDKDFNNEADTPDNFQSRRPNTSFCFLDIRSPGLGDTAMYLCATSTGTSPGADTQYFGPGTRLTVL.

In the case of this clone: This specimen includes other DNA sequences encoding the same CDR3. J is TRBJ2-7 and V is TRBV6-5; 7 positions agree with TRBD2. The germline V gene has CDR1 MNHEY and CDR2 SVGAGI. This CDR3 is 14 amino acids long. V dropped 5 bases and J dropped 2; count of bases not matched to a gene: 6. This chain's CDR3 is CASSRQRGPYEQYF. In DNA, the CDR3 is TGTGCCAGCAGTCGCCAGCGGGGACCCTACGAGCAGTACTTC.

The rearrangement uses TRBV11-1 and TRBJ1-5, with D uncertain. Deletions cut 3 bases from V and 5 bases from J, with 8 bases between. Germline V gene sequence: CDR1 SGHAT, CDR2 FQDESV (reference sequence). This CDR3 spans 13 amino acids. The CDR3, as DNA: TGTGCCAGCAGCTTTAATGCTGATCAGCCCCAGCATTTT. This encodes CASSFNADQPQHF.

The chain carries TRBV19 and TRBJ1-1, with D maybe TRBD1 (5 bases). CDR1 LNHDA and CDR2 SQIVND come from the germline V gene (reference sequence). V was trimmed by 5 bases and J by 0 bases, leaving 10 bases between them. CDR3 length equals 14 residues. The CDR3 region is CASSPWTLNTEAFF. The CDR3 DNA reads TGTGCCAGTAGTCCCTGGACATTGAACACTGAAGCTTTCTTT.

The V call is TRBV6-5, the J call TRBJ2-7; unclear D gene. This CDR3 has 13 amino acids. V was pared by 5 bases and J by 5 bases, with 13 bases between. In germline, CDR1 is MNHEY, CDR2 SVGAGI. In DNA, the CDR3 is TGTGCCAGCAGTAGCCAAACTGGTAACGAGCAGTACTTC. It specifies CASSSQTGNEQYF.

The CDR3 sequence: CASSRGTSGLTDTQYF. CDR3 nucleotide sequence: TGTGCCAGCAGCCGCGGGACTAGCGGGCTCACAGATACGCAGTATTTT. This chain joins TRBV7-9 and TRBJ2-3; 12 bases are a match to TRBD2. Looked up from germline, CDR1 is SEHNR and CDR2 is FQNEAQ (reference sequence). After removal of 5 bases from V and 2 bases from J, the junction contained 5 bases not matched to a gene. The CDR3 is 16 residues long.

The rearrangement joins TRBV7-9 to TRBJ2-2; D unresolved. Germline values: CDR1 SEHNR, CDR2 FQNEAQ (reference sequence). Trimming shortened V by 5 bases and J by 6 bases, and 16 bases separated the two germline ends. The CDR3 is 15 residues long. CDR3 amino acids: CASSPSVGFPGELFF. Here the CDR3 DNA reads TGTGCCAGCAGCCCGTCGGTCGGGTTCCCCGGGGAGCTGTTTTTT.

The chain employs TRBV19 and TRBJ1-1, with D hard to call. The V gene lost 1 base and the J gene lost 3 bases, with 6 bases spanning the gap. This CDR3 comprises 13 residues. The germline V gene encodes CDR1 LNHDA and CDR2 SQIVND (reference sequence). CDR3: CASSIAWDTEAFF. The DNA for the CDR3 is TGTGCCAGTAGTATAGCGTGGGACACTGAAGCTTTCTTT.

This sequence joins TRBV2 and TRBJ2-3; no clear D gene. The V gene's germline CDR1 is SNHLY and CDR2 FYNNEI. Trimming took off 4 bases at V and 5 bases at J, with 4 bases between the two ends. This CDR3 has 11 amino acids. In DNA form, the CDR3 reads TGTGCCAGCAGTGGGAAAGATACGCAGTATTTT. The encoded protein is CASSGKDTQYF.

This chain joins TRBV7-9 and TRBJ2-7, with no clear D. The length of the CDR3 is 15 residues. Trimming removed 4 bases at V and 2 bases at J, with 15 bases between. Germline V gene data show CDR1 as SEHNR and CDR2 as FQNEAQ (reference sequence). CDR3 sequence (DNA): TGTGCCAGCAGCTCAACTACACGGACCGCCTACGAGCAGTACTTC. Translated: CASSSTTRTAYEQYF.